Below, 21 T cell receptor beta chains from the same sample are listed, as sequenced in a study of response to subunit inactivated influenza vaccine. Via MiXCR, TCRdb re-called the RT-PCR reads, giving one row per CDR3 protein. The table records around 790,000 distinct CDR3 sequences, approximately 21% of them present only once. Sequenced here: PBMCs from blood, sampled roughly 5 days after vaccination. These receptors were obtained from a man aged 50-59 years who received an inactivated influenza vaccine.

This clonotype was detected only a few times. The chain carries TRBV4-1 and TRBJ1-4, with no clear D. The V end was cut by 4 bases, the J end by 5 bases, with 11 bases between. CDR1 is MGHRA, CDR2 YSYEKL, per germline. CDR3 length: 14 amino acids. The CDR3 loop is CASSLRNLNEKLFF. The CDR3 DNA reads TGCGCCAGCAGCCTTCGGAACCTCAATGAAAAACTGTTTTTT.

Written as DNA, the CDR3 is TGTGCCAGCAGTTTACCCCTCCCTGGGGGTGATACGCAGTATTTT. Its translation: CASSLPLPGGDTQYF. J is TRBJ2-3 and V is TRBV28; D tentatively fits TRBD1 or TRBD2 (5 bases each). Per the germline V gene, CDR1 is MDHEN and CDR2 is SYDVKM. The CDR3 loop spans 15 amino acids. V was pared by 2 bases and J by 6 bases, with 15 bases between.

This clonotype occurred once. Just one base apart from a much larger clone, this may be a read error. CDR3 sequence: CSAESRGATDTQYF. The CDR3 bases are TGCAGTGCTGAGTCAAGGGGCGCGACAGATACGCAGTATTTT. The chain recombines TRBV20-1 with TRBJ2-3; tentative D call: TRBD1 (5 bases). The germline gives CDR1 DFQATT, CDR2 SNEGSKA (reference sequence). V dropped 5 bases and J dropped 3 bases, with 15 bases sitting between them. CDR3 length: 14 residues.

This clonotype was found a few times. The CDR3 coding sequence is TGTGCCAGCAGCTACTACAGGGCAACTGAAGCTTTCTTT. Translation: CASSYYRATEAFF. The rearrangement uses TRBV7-2 and TRBJ1-1, with D possibly matching TRBD1 (6 bases). V lost 4 bases and J lost 5, with 11 bases in between. CDR1 and CDR2 from the germline V gene are SGHTA and FQGNSA. The CDR3 runs to 13 residues.

The chain links TRBV12-3 or TRBV12-4 to TRBJ2-4; D is possibly TRBD2 (5 bases). The ends were cut back, 3 bases at V and 3 bases at J, with 9 bases in the middle. The CDR3 sequence is 14 residues long. CDR3: CASSFAGDKNIQYF. CDR3 DNA: TGTGCCAGCAGTTTCGCGGGTGACAAAAACATTCAGTACTTC.

The gene calls are TRBV4-2 and TRBJ1-6; 7 bases are a match to TRBD1. The germline CDR1 and CDR2 sequences are LGHNA and YNFKEQ. The CDR3 is 15 amino acids. V dropped 1 base and J dropped 7; count of bases not matched to a gene: 4. CDR3 sequence reads: CASSQVQGGNSPLHF. For the CDR3, the DNA is TGTGCCAGCAGCCAAGTTCAGGGGGGAAATTCACCCCTCCACTTT.

This clonotype was seen only a few times. The V and J genes are TRBV29-1 and TRBJ1-5, with unresolved D. The CDR3 extends over 13 amino acids. V lost 3 bases, J lost 4 bases, and 10 bases lay in between. The germline V gene has CDR1 SQVTM and CDR2 ANQGSEA. CDR3 sequence reads: CSVDTGMNQPQHF. CDR3 in DNA: TGCAGCGTTGACACGGGGATGAATCAGCCCCAGCATTTT.

This sequence joins TRBV7-9 and TRBJ2-1; the D is unclear. The germline V gene encodes CDR1 SEHNR and CDR2 FQNEAQ (reference sequence). CDR3 length: 14 residues. The germline V and J ends were trimmed by 1 base and 3 bases, with 7 bases remaining between them. The CDR3 coding sequence is TGTGCCAGCAGCTTAGGGGCCGACTACAATGAGCAGTTCTTC. Residues: CASSLGADYNEQFF.

The chain uses TRBV7-2 and TRBJ2-1; 10 nucleotides agree with TRBD2. CDR3 length equals 16 residues. The junction had 6 bases not matched to a gene; V was cut back by 5 bases and J by 2 bases. Germline V CDR1 and CDR2: SGHTA, FQGNSA. CDR3 bases: TGTGCCAGCAGCCAGATAGCGGGAGGCACCTACAATGAGCAGTTCTTC. Protein sequence: CASSQIAGGTYNEQFF.

The sample holds a few counts of this clonotype. The rearrangement joins TRBV6-1 to TRBJ2-5, with TRBD1 as a possible D gene (6 bases). V shed 6 bases and J shed 4 bases, with 12 bases lying between them. Per the germline V gene, CDR1 is MNHNS and CDR2 is SASEGT. The CDR3 contains 13 residues. The CDR3 sequence is CASRQQGGETQYF. In nucleotides, the CDR3 is TGTGCCAGCAGACAACAGGGTGGAGAGACCCAGTACTTC.

The chain recombines TRBV28 with TRBJ2-7; D possibly corresponds to TRBD2 (6 bases). The length of the CDR3 is 13 residues. Trimming left V 3 bases short and J 3 bases short, with 9 bases between. The germline V gene encodes CDR1 MDHEN and CDR2 SYDVKM. As DNA, the CDR3 is TGTGCCAGCAGTTTTGGGCGGGACTACGAGCAGTACTTC. This sequence encodes CASSFGRDYEQYF.

The sample holds many counts of this clonotype. The CDR3 coding sequence is TGTGCCAGCAGTCTACGGGAGAATCAGCCCCAGCATTTT. Translation: CASSLRENQPQHF. This chain connects TRBV12-3 or TRBV12-4 to TRBJ1-5; D remains unclear. Trimming cost V 5 bases and J 4 bases, with 9 bases left between them. This CDR3 has 13 amino acids.

This chain joins TRBV12-3 or TRBV12-4 and TRBJ1-5, with a possible D match to TRBD1 (6 bases). The CDR3 has 14 residues. V dropped 7 bases and J dropped 6 bases, with 16 bases sitting between them. The CDR3 nucleotides read TGTGCCAGCACCCCTGGGGGGGGCCGTCAGCCCCAGCATTTT. It yields the protein CASTPGGGRQPQHF.

This clonotype was seen more than once but under ten times. The chain combines TRBV7-6 with TRBJ1-3, with TRBD1 matching over 8 bases. J was trimmed by 0 bases and V by 5 bases; bases with no gene match: 9. Per the germline V gene, CDR1 is SGHVS and CDR2 is FNYEAQ. The CDR3 loop spans 17 amino acids. The CDR3 DNA sequence: TGTGCCAGCAGCCCAGGGGCCGACAGGGGCTCTGGAAACACCATATATTTT. It translates to CASSPGADRGSGNTIYF.

This clonotype has ten or more counts. This rearrangement joins TRBV12-3 or TRBV12-4 to TRBJ1-4; D gene ambiguous. The CDR3 spans 13 residues. Trimming took 2 bases from V and 6 from J, leaving 7 bases between them. The CDR3, as DNA: TGTGCCAGCAGTTTACGAGAGGATGAAAAACTGTTTTTT. Its translation: CASSLREDEKLFF.

This clonotype occurred a few times. The V and J genes are TRBV29-1 and TRBJ1-1; a weak D match, TRBD1 (6 bases). The CDR3 runs 12 residues. The germline V gene has CDR1 SQVTM and CDR2 ANQGSEA. The CDR3 spells CRAGTFDTEAFF. Here the CDR3 DNA reads TGCAGAGCCGGGACATTCGACACTGAAGCTTTCTTT. Based on the CDR3 plus reference TRBV29-1 and TRBJ1-1, the full variable domain is SAVISQKPSRDICQRGTSLTIQCQVDSQVTMMFWYRQQPGQSLTLIATANQGSEATYESGFVIDKFPISRPNLTFSTLTVSNMSPEDSSIYLCRAGTFDTEAFFGQGTRLTVV.

This clonotype was found a few times. The chain joins TRBV10-3 to TRBJ2-3, with 9 bases that match TRBD2. This CDR3 is 15 amino acids long. Unmatched junction bases numbered 2, after V lost 0 bases and J lost 4 bases. CDR1 is ENHRY and CDR2 is SYGVKD in the germline V gene. The CDR3 sequence is CAISESRGGPDTQYF. Written as DNA, the CDR3 is TGTGCCATCAGTGAGTCGCGGGGGGGCCCAGATACGCAGTATTTT.

The DNA for the CDR3 is TGTGCCAGCAGTGACCCTAGGGGCCGAGAGACCCAGTACTTC. Protein product: CASSDPRGRETQYF. V and J are TRBV2 and TRBJ2-5, with D tentatively TRBD1 (5 bases). V was clipped by 3 bases and J by 4 bases, with 12 bases between them. There are 14 residues in the CDR3. Germline loops: CDR1 SNHLY, CDR2 FYNNEI.

This clonotype was observed a few times. The chain couples TRBV12-3 or TRBV12-4 to TRBJ1-6, with unresolved D. The CDR3 consists of 16 residues. V was pared by 7 bases and J by 5 bases, with 18 bases between. The CDR3 nucleotides read TGTGCCAGCACCTTGGGTACCCGTCGGGATAATTCACCCCTCCACTTT. Its translation: CASTLGTRRDNSPLHF.

The CDR3 reads CASSSGTGGRNSPLHF. CDR3 coding DNA: TGTGCCAGCAGTTCCGGGACAGGGGGCCGTAATTCACCCCTCCACTTT. The chain couples TRBV12-3 or TRBV12-4 to TRBJ1-6; 12 positions agree with TRBD1. Germline trimming cut 4 bases from V and 6 bases from J; bases unmatched to any gene: 4. The CDR3 extends over 16 amino acids.

This clonotype came up a few times. This chain connects TRBV20-1 to TRBJ2-2; D uncertain. This CDR3 has 15 amino acids. CDR1 and CDR2 (germline): DFQATT, SNEGSKA (reference sequence). Trimming removed 1 base from V and 1 base from J, with 10 bases in between. CDR3 amino acids: CSARAPLLNTGELFF. Here the CDR3 DNA reads TGCAGTGCTAGAGCCCCACTACTGAACACCGGGGAGCTGTTTTTT.